This T cell receptor (beta chain) was observed in a study of cytomegalovirus exposure and HLA in healthy donors. Germline assignment: CDR1 SQVTM and CDR2 ANQGSEA. V lost 8 bases, J lost 4 bases, and 17 bases lay in between. The CDR3 is 13 amino acids. Study-wide results and caveats: It was confirmed in vitro that a few of the CMV-associated chains were specific for CMV antigens.

As to this clone: What it recognizes is unknown.

Generated by immunoSEQ multiplex PCR, the TCRdb table keeps only in-frame clones and is missing some. The data hold 200,000 to 250,000 clones, with 87% observed a single time. This receptor was obtained from a woman aged 18-30 years in good health and CMV-seropositive. Sequencing used PBMCs. The V call is TRBV29-1, the J call TRBJ1-2; D might be TRBD1 (5 bases). The CDR3 sequence is CSHRTQPLYGYTF. CDR3 bases: TGCAGCCACAGGACGCAGCCCCTCTATGGCTACACCTTC.